A selection of T cell receptor beta chains follows, all from one sample in a study of low-dose radiotherapy and immunotherapy resistance in tumors. Using its own MiXCR run on the reads, TCRdb lists one record per CDR3 protein. The profile shows nearly 60,000 distinct CDR3 sequences, 20% to 25% of them singletons. Material: PBMCs, obtained after low-dose radiotherapy plus immunotherapy. The receptor source for this set is a male donor with prostate cancer. CDR3s include the opening cysteine and the closing phenylalanine or tryptophan. Each record gives: V gene, CDR3 length, clone size, CDR3 protein. Size values are once, few and many counts, or a class for expanded clones, and some rows have none.

>TRBV7-9|17|many
CASSLGFAGQGAQPQHF
>TRBV6-2/TRBV6-3|16|NA
CASSSQTSGRKNEQFF
>TRBV7-9|14|NA
CASSLDYSNQPQHF
>TRBV19|14|many
CAVGGTGNTGELFF
>TRBV5-1|15|NA
CASSSTSGGPYEQYF
>TRBV20-1|17|many
CSARGYSRDFPTDTQYF
>TRBV18|14|many
CASSPGRGRYEQYF
>TRBV13|14|many
CASSQQGRTDTQYF
>TRBV7-2|18|many
CASSPETDFGVHNSPLHF
>TRBV10-3|11|many
CAISQKDGYTF
>TRBV6-1|12|NA
CVVGGTNYGYTF
>TRBV7-2|14|many
CASSFDRGQAGYTF
>TRBV11-1|14|many
CASSLEQSTYEQYF
>TRBV11-2|13|NA
CASTETSGRPQYF
>TRBV6-2/TRBV6-3|18|NA
CASSRPVSGTGGFNEQFF
>TRBV6-2/TRBV6-3|14|many
CASSRGLNTDTQYF
>TRBV20-1|13|many
CSASGRAPNEQFF